Below, 12 T cell receptor beta chains from the same sample are listed, as sequenced in a study of cytomegalovirus exposure and HLA in healthy donors. The study ran its PCR with 60 Vbeta and 13 Jbeta primers. Generated by immunoSEQ multiplex PCR, the TCRdb table keeps only in-frame clones and is missing some. The top ten hold 1.5% to 2% of the sample, which has 150,000 to 200,000 clones, around 90% seen once. The specimen sequenced was PBMCs. These receptors were taken from a woman younger than 30 in good health and CMV-seronegative.

The V gene is TRBV6-6, the J gene TRBJ1-1; D might be TRBD1 (6 bases). V dropped 5 bases and J dropped 5 bases, with 15 bases sitting between them. CDR3 length: 14 residues. CDR1 and CDR2 from the germline V gene are MNHNY and SVGAGI (reference sequence). CDR3 protein: CASSPQGTRTEAFF. The CDR3 nucleotides are TGTGCCAGCAGTCCCCAGGGGACTAGGACTGAAGCTTTCTTT.

This clone has more than one count but fewer than ten. The CDR3 DNA reads TGTGCCAGTCGCGGGATTTTCTATGGCTACACCTTC. Translated: CASRGIFYGYTF. The chain couples TRBV27 to TRBJ1-2, with D hard to call. Germline CDR1 is MNHEY and CDR2 is SMNVEV (reference sequence). There are 12 residues in the CDR3. With 9 bases removed from V and 4 bases from J, the gap between germline ends came to 12 bases.

The chain has TRBV6-5 and TRBJ2-5, with 9 bases aligning to TRBD2. The DNA end lines up better with TRBJ2-7; the J call may be wrong. CDR1 and CDR2 (germline): MNHEY, SVGAGI. There are 15 residues in the CDR3. Written as DNA, the CDR3 is TGTGCCAGCAGTTACTCGAGCGGGGGGCCCTACGAGCAGTACTTC. Translated, it gives CASSYSSGGPYEQYF.

The genes are TRBV19 and TRBJ1-5; the D gene is possibly TRBD1 (5 bases). CDR1 LNHDA and CDR2 SQIVND come from the germline V gene (reference sequence). The CDR3 totals 14 residues. V was cut by 4 bases and J by 8 bases, with 15 bases left in between. CDR3: CASSTTDSRKPQHF. The CDR3 DNA reads as TGTGCCAGTAGTACGACAGACTCCAGGAAGCCCCAGCATTTT. Combining the CDR3 with reference TRBV19 and TRBJ1-5 gives the whole variable domain DGGITQSPKYLFRKEGQNVTLSCEQNLNHDAMYWYRQDPGQGLRLIYYSQIVNDFQKGDIAEGYSVSREKKESFPLTVTSAQKNPTAFYLCASSTTDSRKPQHFGDGTRLSIL.

This chain uses TRBV6-6 with TRBJ1-4, with D possibly being TRBD1 (6 bases). Germline CDR1 MNHNY, CDR2 SVGAGI (reference sequence). V was clipped by 6 bases and J by 7 bases, with 18 bases between them. This CDR3 contains 15 residues. DNA for the CDR3: TGTGCCAGCAGCTGGGGCGGGGGGCTAGGTGAAAAACTGTTTTTT. This translates into CASSWGGGLGEKLFF.

This clone was observed a handful of times. J is TRBJ2-5 and V is TRBV12-5; TRBD2 agrees at 12 bases. The V gene's germline CDR1 is LGHNT and CDR2 FRNRAP. Trimming took 1 base from V and 3 from J; bases not matched to a gene: 3. The CDR3 has 16 amino acids. The CDR3 loop is CASGLGLAGAKETQYF. The DNA for the CDR3 is TGTGCTAGTGGTTTGGGACTAGCGGGGGCGAAAGAGACCCAGTACTTC.

The chain is built from TRBV19 and TRBJ2-1, with 7 bases matching TRBD2. Trimming at V came to 7 bases and at J to 3 bases, leaving 12 bases not matched to a gene. This CDR3 has 16 amino acids. Per germline, CDR1 LNHDA and CDR2 SQIVND (reference sequence). CDR3 sequence (DNA): TGTGCCAGTACTCCCTCTAGCGGACTAGTCTACAATGAGCAGTTCTTC. Translating it yields CASTPSSGLVYNEQFF.

The chain recombines TRBV5-4 with TRBJ2-7; tentatively, D is TRBD1 (6 bases). Trimming pared 4 bases from V and 7 bases from J, leaving 15 bases between. Germline V gene sequence: CDR1 SGHNT, CDR2 YYREEE (reference sequence). The CDR3 consists of 13 residues. CDR3 region: CASSQTTGLEQYF. The CDR3 DNA reads as TGTGCCAGCAGCCAGACCACAGGGCTAGAGCAGTACTTC.

V and J are TRBV27 and TRBJ2-7; TRBD1 agrees at 7 bases. The J segment lost 3 bases and the V segment lost 5 bases, leaving 4 bases of the junction unmatched. Per the germline V gene, CDR1 is MNHEY and CDR2 is SMNVEV (reference sequence). The CDR3 covers 13 residues. DNA of the CDR3: TGTGCCAGCAGTCTGGGACAGCACTACGAGCAGTACTTC. It is translated as CASSLGQHYEQYF.

In the case of this clone: One end of the junction fails to match germline, which may point to a read error. Other DNA sequences in this specimen translate into the identical CDR3. The chain is built from TRBV28 and TRBJ1-4, with D unresolved. CDR3 length equals 17 residues. The germline V gene has CDR1 MDHEN and CDR2 SYDVKM. DNA for the CDR3: TGTGCCAGCAGTTTTCTGGCCCCAGGAGGCCGGGATGAAAAATTGTTTTTT. Protein: CASSFLAPGGRDEKLFF.

This rearrangement joins TRBV5-1 to TRBJ1-2; 12 bases agree with TRBD1. Germline trimming cut 4 bases from V and 4 bases from J; bases unmatched to any gene: 8. This CDR3 comprises 16 residues. The germline V gene has CDR1 SGHRS and CDR2 YFSETQ. The CDR3 nucleotides read TGCGCCAGCAGCCCCGGGACAGGGGGCTCCACCTATGGCTACACCTTC. It codes for CASSPGTGGSTYGYTF. The variable domain in full, completed from reference TRBV5-1 and TRBJ1-2, reads KAGVTQTPRYLIKTRGQQVTLSCSPISGHRSVSWYQQTPGQGLQFLFEYFSETQRNKGNFPGRFSGRQFSNSRSEMNVSTLELGDSALYLCASSPGTGGSTYGYTFGSGTRLTVV.

Of note for this clone: This sample also contains other DNA sequences that code for the same CDR3. CDR3: CASSFGGNTEAFF. CDR3 nucleotide sequence: TGTGCCAGCAGTTTCGGCGGGAACACTGAAGCTTTCTTT. This sequence joins TRBV27 and TRBJ1-1; D is uncertain. With 3 bases removed from V and 1 base from J, the gap between germline ends came to 6 bases. The CDR3 loop spans 13 amino acids. The germline gives CDR1 MNHEY, CDR2 SMNVEV (reference sequence).